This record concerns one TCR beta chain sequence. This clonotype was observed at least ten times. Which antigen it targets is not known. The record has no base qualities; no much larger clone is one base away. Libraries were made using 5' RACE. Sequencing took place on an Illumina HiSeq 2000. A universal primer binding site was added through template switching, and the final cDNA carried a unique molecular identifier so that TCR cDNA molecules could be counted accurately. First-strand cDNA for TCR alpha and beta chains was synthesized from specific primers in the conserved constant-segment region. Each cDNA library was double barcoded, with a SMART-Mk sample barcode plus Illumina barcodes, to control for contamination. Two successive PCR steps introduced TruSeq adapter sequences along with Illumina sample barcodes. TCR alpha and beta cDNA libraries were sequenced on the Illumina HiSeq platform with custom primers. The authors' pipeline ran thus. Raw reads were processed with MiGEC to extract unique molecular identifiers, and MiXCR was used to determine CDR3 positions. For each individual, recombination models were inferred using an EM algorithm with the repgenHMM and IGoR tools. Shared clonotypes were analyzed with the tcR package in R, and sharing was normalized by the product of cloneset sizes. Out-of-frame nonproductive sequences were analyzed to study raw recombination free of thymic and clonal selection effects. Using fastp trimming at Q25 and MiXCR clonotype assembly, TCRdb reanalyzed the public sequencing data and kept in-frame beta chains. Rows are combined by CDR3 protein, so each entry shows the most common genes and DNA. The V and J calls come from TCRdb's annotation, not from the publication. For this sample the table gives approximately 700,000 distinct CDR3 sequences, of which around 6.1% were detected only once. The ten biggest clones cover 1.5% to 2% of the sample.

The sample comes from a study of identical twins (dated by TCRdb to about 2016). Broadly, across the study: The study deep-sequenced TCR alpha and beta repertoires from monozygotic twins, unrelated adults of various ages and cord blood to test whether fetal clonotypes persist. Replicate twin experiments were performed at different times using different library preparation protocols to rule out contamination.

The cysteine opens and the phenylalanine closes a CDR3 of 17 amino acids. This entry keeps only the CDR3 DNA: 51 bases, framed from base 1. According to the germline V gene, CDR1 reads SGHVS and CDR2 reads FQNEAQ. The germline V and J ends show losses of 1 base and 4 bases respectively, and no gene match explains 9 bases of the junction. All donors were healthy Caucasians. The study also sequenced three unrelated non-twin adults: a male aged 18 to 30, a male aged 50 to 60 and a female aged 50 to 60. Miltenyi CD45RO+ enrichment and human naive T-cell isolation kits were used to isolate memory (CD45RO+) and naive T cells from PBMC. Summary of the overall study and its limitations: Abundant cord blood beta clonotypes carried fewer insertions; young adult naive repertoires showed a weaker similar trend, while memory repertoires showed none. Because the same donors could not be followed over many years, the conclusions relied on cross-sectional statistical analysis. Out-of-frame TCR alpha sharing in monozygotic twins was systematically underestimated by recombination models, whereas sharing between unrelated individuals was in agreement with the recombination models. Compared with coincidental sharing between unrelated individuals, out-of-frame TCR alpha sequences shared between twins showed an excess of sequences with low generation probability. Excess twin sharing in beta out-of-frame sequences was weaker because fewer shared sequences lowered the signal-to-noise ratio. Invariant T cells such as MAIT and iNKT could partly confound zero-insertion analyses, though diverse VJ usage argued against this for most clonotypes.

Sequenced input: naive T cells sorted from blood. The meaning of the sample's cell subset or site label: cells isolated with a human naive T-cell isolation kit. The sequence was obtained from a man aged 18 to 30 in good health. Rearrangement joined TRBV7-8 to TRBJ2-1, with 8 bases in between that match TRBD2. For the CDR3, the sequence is CASSLEAGEGGYNEQFF. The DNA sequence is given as TGTGCCAGCAGCTTAGAAGCGGGAGAGGGTGGATACAATGAGCAGTTCTTC. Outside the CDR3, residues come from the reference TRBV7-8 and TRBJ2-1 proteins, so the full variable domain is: GAGVSQSPRYKVAKRGQDVALRCDPISGHVSLFWYQQALGQGPEFLTYFQNEAQLDKSGLPSDRFFAERPEGSVSTLKIQRTQQEDSAVYLCASSLEAGEGGYNEQFFGPGTRLTVL.